A single sample is the source of the 16 T cell receptor beta chains below, sequenced in a study of blood T cell repertoires in COVID-19. Method: immunoSEQ multiplex PCR; TCRdb's copy keeps in-frame clones and lacks some. The table shows about 170,000 clones, with around nine tenths occurring only once. Sequenced input: PBMCs or T cells enriched from blood (not recorded which). These TCRs come from a woman aged 18 to 35 who had recovered from COVID-19.

The chain combines TRBV6-6 with TRBJ2-7; 13 nucleotides line up with TRBD2. The CDR3 extends over 15 amino acids. The J segment lost 5 bases and the V segment lost 5 bases, leaving 6 bases of the junction unmatched. The germline gives CDR1 MNHNY, CDR2 SVGAGI (reference sequence). CDR3 sequence (DNA): TGTGCCAGCAGTCAACTAGCGGGAGGGCCAAACGAGCAGTACTTC. Translation: CASSQLAGGPNEQYF.

The V call is TRBV4-1, the J call TRBJ2-1; 13 bases align to TRBD2. Germline CDR1 MGHRA, CDR2 YSYEKL. The V and J ends lost 1 base and 10 bases, in that order; junction bases with no gene match: 7. The CDR3 length is 16 residues. Here the CDR3 reads CASSQVLLAGGREQFF. The CDR3 DNA reads as TGCGCCAGCAGCCAAGTCTTACTAGCGGGAGGGAGAGAGCAGTTCTTC.

This chain uses TRBV27 with TRBJ2-1, with a tentative D call TRBD1 (6 bases). Germline V gives CDR1 MNHEY, CDR2 SMNVEV (reference sequence). Trimming stripped 6 bases from V and 8 bases from J, with 29 bases between. The CDR3 is 18 residues long. CDR3 bases: TGTGCCAGCAGAGGTTTTAATACAGGGAGCGGTATCTTTGATGAGCAGTTCTTC. Protein sequence: CASRGFNTGSGIFDEQFF.

The gene calls are TRBV18 and TRBJ2-3; weak D call: TRBD1 (6 bases). Trimming cost V 4 bases and J 6 bases, with 8 bases left between them. Germline assignment: CDR1 KGHSH and CDR2 LQKENI. The CDR3 runs 12 residues. The CDR3 loop is CASSRDMDTQYF. The CDR3, as DNA: TGTGCCAGCTCACGGGACATGGATACGCAGTATTTT.

The chain recombines TRBV2 with TRBJ2-1, with 9 bases identical to TRBD2. The junction had 0 bases not matched to a gene; V was cut back by 0 bases and J by 3 bases. The CDR3 extends over 15 amino acids. CDR1 is SNHLY and CDR2 is FYNNEI in the germline V gene. The CDR3 protein is CASSEALAGYNEQFF. The DNA of the CDR3 is TGTGCCAGCAGTGAAGCACTAGCGGGCTACAATGAGCAGTTCTTC.

V usage is TRBV4-3 and J usage is TRBJ2-3; 14 positions match TRBD2. Trimming took 0 bases from V and 3 from J; bases not matched to a gene: 5. Per germline, CDR1 LGHNA and CDR2 YSLEER. CDR3 length: 18 residues. CDR3 sequence reads: CASSQEGRTSGRTDTQYF. For the CDR3, the DNA is TGCGCCAGCAGCCAAGAAGGCCGGACTAGCGGGAGGACAGATACGCAGTATTTT.

The chain links TRBV27 to TRBJ2-7, with TRBD2 matching over 10 bases. The ends lost 2 bases at V and 2 bases at J; junction bases unmatched: 6. The CDR3 has 16 residues. The germline gives CDR1 MNHEY, CDR2 SMNVEV (reference sequence). The CDR3 DNA sequence: TGTGCCAGCAGTTTAGTTAGGACTAGCGGTGCCTACGAGCAGTACTTC. This translates into CASSLVRTSGAYEQYF.

This sequence joins TRBV5-1 and TRBJ2-7; no reliable D call. The CDR3 contains 13 residues. From germline, CDR1 is SGHRS and CDR2 YFSETQ. Deletions cut 2 bases from V and 5 bases from J, with 11 bases between. This chain's CDR3 is CASSLIPRNEQYF. CDR3 in DNA: TGCGCCAGCAGCTTAATCCCCAGAAACGAGCAGTACTTC.

The chain's CDR3 is CASSYSPLAAYNEQFF. CDR3 nucleotide sequence: TGTGCCAGCAGTTACTCGCCACTAGCGGCTTACAATGAGCAGTTCTTC. The chain uses TRBV6-5 and TRBJ2-1; 8 bases map to TRBD2. The CDR3 is 16 amino acids. V shed 0 bases, J shed 4 bases, and the junction held 5 bases outside the gene matches. The germline V gene has CDR1 MNHEY and CDR2 SVGAGI.

The chain employs TRBV5-1 and TRBJ2-1; TRBD2 matches at 11 bases. The V gene end was trimmed by 4 bases and the J gene end by 4 bases; junction bases not matched to a gene: 16. The CDR3 is 19 residues long. Germline V CDR1 and CDR2: SGHRS, YFSETQ. In DNA form, the CDR3 reads TGCGCCAGCAGCCCTTCTACTAGCGGGAGTTCGGCGGGATACAATGAGCAGTTCTTC. Translated: CASSPSTSGSSAGYNEQFF.

This rearrangement joins TRBV20-1 to TRBJ1-1; 9 positions match TRBD1. CDR3 length: 10 amino acids. The junction had 2 bases not matched to a gene; V was cut back by 7 bases and J by 8 bases. Germline CDR1 and CDR2: DFQATT and SNEGSKA (reference sequence). CDR3 protein: CSVGTGEAFF. CDR3 sequence (DNA): TGCAGTGTCGGGACAGGGGAAGCTTTCTTT.

The V call is TRBV19, the J call TRBJ2-6; weak D call: TRBD2 (6 bases). Germline V gene data show CDR1 as LNHDA and CDR2 as SQIVND (reference sequence). The V end lost 9 bases, the J end lost 0 bases, and 12 bases lay between the germline ends. The CDR3 runs 15 residues. The CDR3 nucleotides are TGTGCCAGCGGGGGACCGACCTCTGGGGCCAACGTCCTGACTTTC. This translates into CASGGPTSGANVLTF.

CDR3: CASSSRVGIETQYF. The CDR3 DNA follows: TGTGCCAGCAGCTCCCGGGTCGGGATCGAGACCCAGTACTTC. The V and J genes are TRBV11-2 and TRBJ2-5, with D possibly being TRBD2 (5 bases). Trimming took 4 bases from V and 5 from J, leaving 14 bases between them. CDR1 SGHAT and CDR2 FQNNGV come from the germline V gene. This CDR3 is 14 amino acids long.

The chain uses TRBV2 and TRBJ1-4; 7 bases match TRBD1. Per germline, CDR1 SNHLY and CDR2 FYNNEI. CDR3 length equals 15 residues. With V trimmed by 6 bases and J by 0 bases, 4 bases remained unmatched. The CDR3: CASSKGAATNEKLFF. The CDR3 DNA reads as TGTGCCAGCAGCAAGGGGGCTGCAACTAATGAAAAACTGTTTTTT.

The chain employs TRBV6-2 or TRBV6-3 and TRBJ2-1, with D tentatively TRBD2 (6 bases). CDR1 and CDR2 (germline): MNHEY, SVGEGT. The CDR3 length is 15 residues. V was clipped by 5 bases and J by 8 bases, with 19 bases between them. For the CDR3, the DNA is TGTGCCAGCAGTGATGTAGCGGCCAGGAACTATGAGCAGTTCTTC. Translating gives CASSDVAARNYEQFF.

The V call is TRBV7-3, the J call TRBJ2-3; 9 nucleotides agree with TRBD2. Germline assignment: CDR1 SGHTA and CDR2 FQGTGA. Trimming at V came to 5 bases and at J to 0 bases, leaving 6 bases not matched to a gene. The CDR3 sequence is 16 residues long. CDR3 in DNA: TGTGCCAGCAGCGCCTCCGGGACTAGCAGCACAGATACGCAGTATTTT. The encoded protein is CASSASGTSSTDTQYF.